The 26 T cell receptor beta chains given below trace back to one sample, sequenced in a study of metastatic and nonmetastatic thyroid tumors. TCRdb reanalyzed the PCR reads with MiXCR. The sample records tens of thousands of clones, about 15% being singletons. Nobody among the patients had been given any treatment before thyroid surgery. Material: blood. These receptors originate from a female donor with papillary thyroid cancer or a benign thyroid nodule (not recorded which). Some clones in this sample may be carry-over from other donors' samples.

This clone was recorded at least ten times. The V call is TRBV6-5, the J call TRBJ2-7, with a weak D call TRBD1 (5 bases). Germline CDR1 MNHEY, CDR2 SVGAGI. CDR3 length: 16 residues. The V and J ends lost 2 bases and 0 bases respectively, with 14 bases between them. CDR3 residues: CASSYSRADSSYEQYF. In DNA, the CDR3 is TGTGCCAGCAGTTACAGCAGGGCTGATAGCTCCTACGAGCAGTACTTC.

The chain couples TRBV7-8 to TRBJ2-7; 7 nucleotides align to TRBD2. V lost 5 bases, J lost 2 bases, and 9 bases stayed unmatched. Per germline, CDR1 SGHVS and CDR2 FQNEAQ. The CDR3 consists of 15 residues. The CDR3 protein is CASSRTRQNPYEQYF. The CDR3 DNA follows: TGTGCCAGCAGCCGGACTAGACAGAATCCCTACGAGCAGTACTTC.

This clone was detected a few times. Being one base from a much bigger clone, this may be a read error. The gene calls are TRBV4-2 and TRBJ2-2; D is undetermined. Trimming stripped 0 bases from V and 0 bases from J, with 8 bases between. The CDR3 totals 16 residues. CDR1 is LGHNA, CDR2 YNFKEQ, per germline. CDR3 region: CASSQDLLSNTGELFF. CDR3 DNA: TGTGCCAGCAGCCAAGATCTTTTGTCGAACACCGGGGAGCTGTTTTTT.

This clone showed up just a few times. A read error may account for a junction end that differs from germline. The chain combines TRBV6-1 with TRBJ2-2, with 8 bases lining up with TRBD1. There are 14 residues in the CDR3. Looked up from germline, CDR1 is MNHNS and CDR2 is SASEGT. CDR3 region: CAITDRGSDGDLFF. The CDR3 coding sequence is TGTGCCATCACCGACAGGGGTAGTGACGGGGATCTGTTTTTT.

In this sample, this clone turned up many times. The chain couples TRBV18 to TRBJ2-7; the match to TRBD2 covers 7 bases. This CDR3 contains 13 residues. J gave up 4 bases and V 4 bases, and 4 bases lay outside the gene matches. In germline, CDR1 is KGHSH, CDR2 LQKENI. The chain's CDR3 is CASSRSGGYEQYF. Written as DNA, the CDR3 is TGTGCCAGCTCACGTTCCGGGGGGTACGAGCAGTACTTC.

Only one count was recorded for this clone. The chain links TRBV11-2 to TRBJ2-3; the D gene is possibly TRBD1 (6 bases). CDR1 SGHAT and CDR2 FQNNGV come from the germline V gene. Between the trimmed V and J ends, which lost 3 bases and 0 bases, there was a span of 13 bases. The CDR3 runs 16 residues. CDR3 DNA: TGTGCCAGCAGCTTCGAGGGGGTCCCTAGCACAGATACGCAGTATTTT. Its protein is CASSFEGVPSTDTQYF.

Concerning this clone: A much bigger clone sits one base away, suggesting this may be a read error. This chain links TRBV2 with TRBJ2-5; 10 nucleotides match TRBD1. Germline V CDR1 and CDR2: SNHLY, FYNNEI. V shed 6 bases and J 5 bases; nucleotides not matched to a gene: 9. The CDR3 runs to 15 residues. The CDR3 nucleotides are TGTGCCAGCAGGCGAAGACAGGGGGCGCGGGAGACCCAGTACTTC. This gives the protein CASRRRQGARETQYF. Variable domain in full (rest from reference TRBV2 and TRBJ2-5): EPEVTQTPSHQVTQMGQEVILRCVPISNHLYFYWYRQILGQKVEFLVSFYNNEISEKSEIFDDQFSVERPDGSNFTLKIRSTKLEDSAMYFCASRRRQGARETQYFGPGTRLLVL.

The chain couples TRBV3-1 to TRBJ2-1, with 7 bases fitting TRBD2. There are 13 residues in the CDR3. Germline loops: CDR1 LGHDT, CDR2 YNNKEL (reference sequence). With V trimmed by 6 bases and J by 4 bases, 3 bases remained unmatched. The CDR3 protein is CASSHSGYNEQFF. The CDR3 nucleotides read TGTGCCAGCAGTCATAGCGGGTACAATGAGCAGTTCTTC.

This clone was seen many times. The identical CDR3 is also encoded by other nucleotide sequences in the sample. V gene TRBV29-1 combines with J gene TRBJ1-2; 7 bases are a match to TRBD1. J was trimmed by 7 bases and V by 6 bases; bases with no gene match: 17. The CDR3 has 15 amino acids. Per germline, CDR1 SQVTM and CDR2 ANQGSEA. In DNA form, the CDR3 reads TGCAGCGTCGCAACACAGGGGCTGATCCCGGGTGGCTACACCTTC. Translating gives CSVATQGLIPGGYTF.

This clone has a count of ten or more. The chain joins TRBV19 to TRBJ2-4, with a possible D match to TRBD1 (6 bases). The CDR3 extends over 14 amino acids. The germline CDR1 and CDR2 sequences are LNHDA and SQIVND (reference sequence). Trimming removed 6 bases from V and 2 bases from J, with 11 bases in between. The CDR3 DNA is TGTGCCAGTAGCCAGGGGAGTACCAAAAACATTCAGTACTTC. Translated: CASSQGSTKNIQYF.

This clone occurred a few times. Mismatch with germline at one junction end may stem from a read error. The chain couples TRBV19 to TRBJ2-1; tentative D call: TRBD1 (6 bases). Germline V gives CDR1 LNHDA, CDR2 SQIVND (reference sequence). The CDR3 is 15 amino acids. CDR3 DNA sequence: TGTGCCACTAGTCTTCGACAGGAGACCTGCAATGAGCAGTTCTTC. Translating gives CATSLRQETCNEQFF.

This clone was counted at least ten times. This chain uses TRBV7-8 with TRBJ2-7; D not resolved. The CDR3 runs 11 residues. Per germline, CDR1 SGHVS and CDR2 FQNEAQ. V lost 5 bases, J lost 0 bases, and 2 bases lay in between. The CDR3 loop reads CASSASYEQYF. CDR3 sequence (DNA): TGTGCCAGCAGCGCCTCCTACGAGCAGTACTTC.

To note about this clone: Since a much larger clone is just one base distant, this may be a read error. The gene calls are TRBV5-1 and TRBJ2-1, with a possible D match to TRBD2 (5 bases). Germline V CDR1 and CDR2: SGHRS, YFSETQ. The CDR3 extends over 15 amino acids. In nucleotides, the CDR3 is TGCGCCAGCGGCTTGAGCGGTCTCCCCTACAATGAGCAGTTCTTC. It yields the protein CASGLSGLPYNEQFF.

DNA of the CDR3: TGTGCCAGCAGCTTACCGGGGGCTAGGGGTGGTGAGCAGTTCTTC. Protein product: CASSLPGARGGEQFF. The V gene is TRBV7-6, the J gene TRBJ2-1; the D gene could be TRBD1 or TRBD2 (6 bases each). The CDR3 extends over 15 amino acids. Germline lookup yields CDR1 SGHVS and CDR2 FNYEAQ. Trimming removed 2 bases from V and 9 bases from J, with 17 bases in between.

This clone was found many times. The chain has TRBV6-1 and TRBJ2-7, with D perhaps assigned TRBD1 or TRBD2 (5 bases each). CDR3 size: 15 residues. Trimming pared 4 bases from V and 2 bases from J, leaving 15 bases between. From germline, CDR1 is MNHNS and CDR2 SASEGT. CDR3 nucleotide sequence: TGTGCCAGCAGTGCGACAGCCGACGGGGCCTACGAGCAGTACTTC. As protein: CASSATADGAYEQYF.

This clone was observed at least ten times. The CDR3 reads CASSLAGTSGDTQYF. As DNA, the CDR3 is TGTGCCAGCAGCTTAGCCGGGACTAGCGGAGATACGCAGTATTTT. The rearrangement links TRBV7-3 to TRBJ2-3; the match to TRBD2 covers 11 bases. The germline V gene encodes CDR1 SGHTA and CDR2 FQGTGA. Unmatched junction bases numbered 3, after V lost 2 bases and J lost 5 bases. The CDR3 loop spans 15 amino acids.

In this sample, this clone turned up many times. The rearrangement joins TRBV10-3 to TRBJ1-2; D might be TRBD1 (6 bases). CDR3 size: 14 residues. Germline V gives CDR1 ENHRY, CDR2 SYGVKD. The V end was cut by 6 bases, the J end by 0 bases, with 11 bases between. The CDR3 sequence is CAIRRDIPNYGYTF. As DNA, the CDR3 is TGTGCCATCAGGCGGGACATCCCTAACTATGGCTACACCTTC.

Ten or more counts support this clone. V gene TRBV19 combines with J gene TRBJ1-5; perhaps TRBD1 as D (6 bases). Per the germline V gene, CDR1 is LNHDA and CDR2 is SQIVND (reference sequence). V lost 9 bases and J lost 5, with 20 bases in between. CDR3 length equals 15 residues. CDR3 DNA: TGTGCCAGCCAGGAGACAGGTGGGACCCATCAGCCCCAGCATTTT. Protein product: CASQETGGTHQPQHF.

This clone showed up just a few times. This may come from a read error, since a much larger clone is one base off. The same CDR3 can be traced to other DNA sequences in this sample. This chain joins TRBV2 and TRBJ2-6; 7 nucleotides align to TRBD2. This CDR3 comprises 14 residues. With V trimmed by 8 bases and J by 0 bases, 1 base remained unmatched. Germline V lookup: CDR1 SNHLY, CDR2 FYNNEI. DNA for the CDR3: TGTGCCAGCCAGCGGGGCTCTGGGGCCAACGTCCTGACTTTC. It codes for CASQRGSGANVLTF.

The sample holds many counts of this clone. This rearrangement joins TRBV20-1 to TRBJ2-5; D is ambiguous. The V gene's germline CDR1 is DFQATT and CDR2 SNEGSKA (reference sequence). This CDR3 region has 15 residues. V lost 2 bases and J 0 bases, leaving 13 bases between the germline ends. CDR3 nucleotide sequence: TGCAGTGCTAGACGTCCAGACAAAAACCAAGAGACCCAGTACTTC. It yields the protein CSARRPDKNQETQYF.

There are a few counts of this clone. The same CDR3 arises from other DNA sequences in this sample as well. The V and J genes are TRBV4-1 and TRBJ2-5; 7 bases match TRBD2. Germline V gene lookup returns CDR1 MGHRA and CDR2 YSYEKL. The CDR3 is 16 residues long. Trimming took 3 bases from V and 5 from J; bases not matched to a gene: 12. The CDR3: CASSQPGRRGAETQYF. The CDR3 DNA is TGCGCCAGCAGCCAGCCCGGGAGGAGGGGCGCGGAGACCCAGTACTTC.

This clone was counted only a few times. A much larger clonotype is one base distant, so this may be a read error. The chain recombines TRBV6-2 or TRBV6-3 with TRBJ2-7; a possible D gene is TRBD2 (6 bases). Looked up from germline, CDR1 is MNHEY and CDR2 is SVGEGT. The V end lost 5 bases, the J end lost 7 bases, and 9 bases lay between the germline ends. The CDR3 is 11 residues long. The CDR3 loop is CASSGGREQYF. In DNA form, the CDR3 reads TGTGCCAGCAGTGGTGGGAGGGAGCAGTACTTC.

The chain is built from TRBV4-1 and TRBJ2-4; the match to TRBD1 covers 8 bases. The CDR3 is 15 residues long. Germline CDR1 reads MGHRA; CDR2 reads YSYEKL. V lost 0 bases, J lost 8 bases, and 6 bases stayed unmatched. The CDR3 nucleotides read TGCGCCAGCAGCCAAGAAATACAGGGGGGTTACATTCAGTACTTC. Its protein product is CASSQEIQGGYIQYF.

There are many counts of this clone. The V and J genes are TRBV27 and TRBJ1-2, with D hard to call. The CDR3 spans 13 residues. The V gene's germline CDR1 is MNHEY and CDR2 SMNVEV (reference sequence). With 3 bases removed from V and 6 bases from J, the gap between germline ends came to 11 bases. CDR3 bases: TGTGCCAGCAGTTTTGGGCGCATGGATGGCTACACCTTC. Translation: CASSFGRMDGYTF.

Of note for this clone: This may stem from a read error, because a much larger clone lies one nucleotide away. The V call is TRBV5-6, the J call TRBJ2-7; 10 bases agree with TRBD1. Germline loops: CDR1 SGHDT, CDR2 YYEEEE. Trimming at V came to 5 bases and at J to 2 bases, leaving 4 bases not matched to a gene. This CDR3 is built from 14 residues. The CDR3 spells CASRHGQGAYEQYF. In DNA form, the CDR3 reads TGTGCCAGCAGACATGGACAGGGGGCCTACGAGCAGTACTTC.

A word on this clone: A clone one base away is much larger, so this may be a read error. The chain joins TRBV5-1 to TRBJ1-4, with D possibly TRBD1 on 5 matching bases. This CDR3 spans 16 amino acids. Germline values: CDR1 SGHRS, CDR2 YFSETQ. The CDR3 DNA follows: TGCGCCGGCAGCTCCTACTCTCAGGGTGAGGTTGAAAAACTGTTTTTT. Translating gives CAGSSYSQGEVEKLFF. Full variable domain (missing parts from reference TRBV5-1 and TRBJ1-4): KAGVTQTPRYLIKTRGQQVTLSCSPISGHRSVSWYQQTPGQGLQFLFEYFSETQRNKGNFPGRFSGRQFSNSRSEMNVSTLELGDSALYLCAGSSYSQGEVEKLFFGSGTQLSVL.